What follows describes a single T cell receptor (beta chain). The V gene's germline CDR1 is MNHEY and CDR2 SVGAGI. Germline trimming cut 6 bases from V and 9 bases from J; bases unmatched to any gene: 11. This CDR3 is 15 amino acids long. In the original processing: The authors estimated nucleated cell counts from reference gene primer amplification. Here immunoSEQ multiplex PCR was the method, and the copy in TCRdb shows in-frame clones only, minus some. V and J calls and clone size are as listed in that table; D and trimming were resolved from the DNA. The sample has 350,000 to 450,000 clones, roughly nine tenths seen once. These data originate in a study of blood T cell repertoires in COVID-19. A COVID-19 case had been met by exposed participants during the 2 weeks before study entry.

The material sequenced was PBMCs or T cells enriched from blood (not recorded which). The clonotype originates from a woman between 40 and 50 years old who had been exposed to COVID-19. V usage is TRBV6-5 and J usage is TRBJ1-6; the match to TRBD1 covers 7 bases. The CDR3 DNA is TGTGCCAGCAGACCCTCTACAGGGGTTGGTTCACCCCTCCACTTT. Its protein product is CASRPSTGVGSPLHF.